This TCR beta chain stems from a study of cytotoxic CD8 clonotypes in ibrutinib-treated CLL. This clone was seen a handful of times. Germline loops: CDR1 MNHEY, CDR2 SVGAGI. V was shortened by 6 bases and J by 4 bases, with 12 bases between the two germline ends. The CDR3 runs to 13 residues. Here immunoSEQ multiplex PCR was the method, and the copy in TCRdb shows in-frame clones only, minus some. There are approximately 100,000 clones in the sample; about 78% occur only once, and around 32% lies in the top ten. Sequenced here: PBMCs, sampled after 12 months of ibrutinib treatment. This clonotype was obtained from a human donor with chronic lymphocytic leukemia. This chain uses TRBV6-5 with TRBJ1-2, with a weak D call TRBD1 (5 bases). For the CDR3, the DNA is TGTGCCAGCAGCTCAGGGTTTACCTATGGCTACACCTTC. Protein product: CASSSGFTYGYTF.